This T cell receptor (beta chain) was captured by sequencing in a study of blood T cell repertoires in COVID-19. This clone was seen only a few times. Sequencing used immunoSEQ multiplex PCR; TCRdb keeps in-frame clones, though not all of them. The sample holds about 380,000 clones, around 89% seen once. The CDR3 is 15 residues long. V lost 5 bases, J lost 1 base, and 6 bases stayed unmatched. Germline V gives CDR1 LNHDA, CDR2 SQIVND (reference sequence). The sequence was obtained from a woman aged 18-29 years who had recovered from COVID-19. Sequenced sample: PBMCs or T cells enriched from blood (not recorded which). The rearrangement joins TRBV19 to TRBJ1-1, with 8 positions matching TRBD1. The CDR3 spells CASSAYRGANTEAFF. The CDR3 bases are TGTGCCAGTAGTGCTTACAGGGGGGCGAACACTGAAGCTTTCTTT.